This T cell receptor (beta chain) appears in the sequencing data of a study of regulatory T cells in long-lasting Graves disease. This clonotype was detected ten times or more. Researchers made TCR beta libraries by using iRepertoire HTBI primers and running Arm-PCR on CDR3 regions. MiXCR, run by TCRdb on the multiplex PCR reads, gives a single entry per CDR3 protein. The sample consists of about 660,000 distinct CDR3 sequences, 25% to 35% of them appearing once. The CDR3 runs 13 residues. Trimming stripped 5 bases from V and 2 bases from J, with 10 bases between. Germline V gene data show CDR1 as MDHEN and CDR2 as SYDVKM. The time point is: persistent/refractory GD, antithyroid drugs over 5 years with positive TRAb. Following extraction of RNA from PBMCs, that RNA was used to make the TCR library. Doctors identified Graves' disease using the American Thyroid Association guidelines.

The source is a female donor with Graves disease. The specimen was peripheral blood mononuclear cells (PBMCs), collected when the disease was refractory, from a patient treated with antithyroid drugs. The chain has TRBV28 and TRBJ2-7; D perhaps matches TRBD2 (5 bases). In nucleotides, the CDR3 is TGTGCCAGCAGTGGAGGACTGCCCTACGAGCAGTACTTC. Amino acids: CASSGGLPYEQYF. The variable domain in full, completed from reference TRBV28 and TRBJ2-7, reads DVKVTQSSRYLVKRTGEKVFLECVQDMDHENMFWYRQDPGLGLRLIYFSYDVKMKEKGDIPEGYSVSREKKERFSLILESASTNQTSMYLCASSGGLPYEQYFGPGTRLTVT.